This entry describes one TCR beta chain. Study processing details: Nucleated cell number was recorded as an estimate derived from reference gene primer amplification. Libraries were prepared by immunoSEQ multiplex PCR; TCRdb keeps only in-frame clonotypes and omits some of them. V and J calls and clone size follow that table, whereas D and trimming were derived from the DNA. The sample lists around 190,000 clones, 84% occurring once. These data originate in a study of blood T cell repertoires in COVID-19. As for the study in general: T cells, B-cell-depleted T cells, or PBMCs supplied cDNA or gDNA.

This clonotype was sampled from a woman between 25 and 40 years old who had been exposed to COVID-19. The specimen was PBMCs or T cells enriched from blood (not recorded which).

For the CDR3, the DNA is TGTGCCAGCAGTTTAGGGGGGAGTGAGCAGTTCTTC. Translation gives CASSLGGSEQFF. The rearrangement joins TRBV28 to TRBJ2-1; D may be TRBD2 (6 bases). Germline CDR1 MDHEN, CDR2 SYDVKM. The length of the CDR3 is 12 residues. Between the trimmed V and J ends, which lost 2 bases and 9 bases, there was a span of 8 bases.